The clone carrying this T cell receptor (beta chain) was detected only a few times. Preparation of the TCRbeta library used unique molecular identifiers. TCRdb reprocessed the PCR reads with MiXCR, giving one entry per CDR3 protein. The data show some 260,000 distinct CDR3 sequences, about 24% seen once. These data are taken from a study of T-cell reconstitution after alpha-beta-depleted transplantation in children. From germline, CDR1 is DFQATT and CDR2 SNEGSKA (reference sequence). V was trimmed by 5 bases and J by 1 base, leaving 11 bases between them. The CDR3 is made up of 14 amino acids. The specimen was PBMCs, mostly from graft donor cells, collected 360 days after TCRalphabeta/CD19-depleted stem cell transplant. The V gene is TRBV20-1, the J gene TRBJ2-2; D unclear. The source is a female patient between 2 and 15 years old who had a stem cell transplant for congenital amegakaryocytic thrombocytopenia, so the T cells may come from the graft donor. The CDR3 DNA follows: TGCAGTGCTGTTAGGTCCAGGAACACCGGGGAGCTGTTTTTT. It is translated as CSAVRSRNTGELFF.